This paragraph reports one T cell receptor (beta chain). The data stem from a study of blood T cell repertoires in COVID-19. The CDR3 covers 16 residues. V lost 6 bases and J 1 base, leaving 18 bases between the germline ends. CDR1 and CDR2 (germline): LNHDA, SQIVND (reference sequence). Data came from immunoSEQ multiplex PCR; TCRdb stores just in-frame clones and leaves some out. Altogether under 250,000 clones are present, 65% to 85% being singletons, with the ten largest covering about 8.1%. The sequence was obtained from a woman aged 45 to 65 with acute or convalescent COVID-19. Sample: peripheral blood. V gene TRBV19 combines with J gene TRBJ1-1; possibly TRBD1 for D (6 bases). CDR3 in DNA: TGTGCCAGTAGGTCCGGGGGGCGCTTCCAGAACACTGAAGCTTTCTTT. As protein: CASRSGGRFQNTEAFF.